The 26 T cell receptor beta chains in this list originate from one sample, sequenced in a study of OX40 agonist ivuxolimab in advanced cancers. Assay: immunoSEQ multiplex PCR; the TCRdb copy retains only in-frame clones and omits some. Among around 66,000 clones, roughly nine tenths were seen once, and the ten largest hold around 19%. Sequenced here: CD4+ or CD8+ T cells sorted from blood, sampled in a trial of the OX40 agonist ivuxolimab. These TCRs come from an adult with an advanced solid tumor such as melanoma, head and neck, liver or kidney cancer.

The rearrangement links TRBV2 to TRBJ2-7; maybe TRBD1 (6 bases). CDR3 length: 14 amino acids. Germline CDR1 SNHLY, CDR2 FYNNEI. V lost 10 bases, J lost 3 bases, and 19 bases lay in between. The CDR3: CATLGGTGNYEQYF. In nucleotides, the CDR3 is TGTGCCACCCTAGGGGGAACCGGGAACTACGAGCAGTACTTC.

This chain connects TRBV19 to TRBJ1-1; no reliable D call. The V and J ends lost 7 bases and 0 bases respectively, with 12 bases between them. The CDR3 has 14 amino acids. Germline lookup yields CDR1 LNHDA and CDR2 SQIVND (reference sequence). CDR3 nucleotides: TGTGCCAGTATTAACAGCTTCTTGAACACTGAAGCTTTCTTT. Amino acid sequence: CASINSFLNTEAFF.

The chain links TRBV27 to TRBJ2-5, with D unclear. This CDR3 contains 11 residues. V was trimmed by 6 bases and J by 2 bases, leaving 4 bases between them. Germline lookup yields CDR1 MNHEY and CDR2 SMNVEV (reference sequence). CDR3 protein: CASRHQETQYF. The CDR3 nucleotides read TGTGCCAGCAGGCATCAAGAGACCCAGTACTTC.

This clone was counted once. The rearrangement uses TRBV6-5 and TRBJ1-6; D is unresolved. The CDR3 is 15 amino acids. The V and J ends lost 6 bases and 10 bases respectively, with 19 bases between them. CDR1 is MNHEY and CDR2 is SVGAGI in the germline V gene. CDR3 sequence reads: CASSPGEVVRSPLHF. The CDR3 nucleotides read TGTGCCAGCAGCCCCGGGGAGGTCGTGAGGTCACCCCTCCACTTT.

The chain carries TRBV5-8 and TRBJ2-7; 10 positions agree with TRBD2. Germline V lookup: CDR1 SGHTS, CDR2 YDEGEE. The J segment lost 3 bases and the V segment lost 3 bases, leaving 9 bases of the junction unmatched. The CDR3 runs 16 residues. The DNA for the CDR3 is TGTGCCAGCAGCTCTGGAGCGGGGGGGCCCCACTACGAGCAGTACTTC. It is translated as CASSSGAGGPHYEQYF. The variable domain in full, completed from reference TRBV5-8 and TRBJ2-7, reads EAGVTQSPTHLIKTRGQQATLRCSPISGHTSVYWYQQALGLGLQFLLWYDEGEERNRGNFPPRFSGRQFPNYSSELNVNALELEDSALYLCASSSGAGGPHYEQYFGPGTRLTVT.

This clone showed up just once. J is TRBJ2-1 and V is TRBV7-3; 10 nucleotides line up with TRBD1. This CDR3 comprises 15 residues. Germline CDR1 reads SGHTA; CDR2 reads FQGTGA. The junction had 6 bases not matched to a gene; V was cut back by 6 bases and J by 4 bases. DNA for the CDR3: TGTGCCAGCAGTTTGGGACAGGGGCCTTACAATGAGCAGTTCTTC. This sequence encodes CASSLGQGPYNEQFF.

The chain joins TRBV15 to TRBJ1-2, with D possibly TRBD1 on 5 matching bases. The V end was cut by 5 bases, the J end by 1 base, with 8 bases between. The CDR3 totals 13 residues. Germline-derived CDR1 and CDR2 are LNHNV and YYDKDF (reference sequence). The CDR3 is CATSPTDNYGYTF. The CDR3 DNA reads TGTGCCACCAGCCCGACAGATAACTATGGCTACACCTTC.

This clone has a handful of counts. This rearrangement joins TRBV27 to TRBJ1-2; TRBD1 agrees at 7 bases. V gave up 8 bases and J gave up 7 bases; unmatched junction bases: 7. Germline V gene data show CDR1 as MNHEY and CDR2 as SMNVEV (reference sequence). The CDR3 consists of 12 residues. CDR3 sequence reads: CASLGRGFGYTF. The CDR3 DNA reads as TGTGCCAGCTTGGGCAGGGGGTTTGGCTACACCTTC.

The CDR3: CASSPPGTVNTEAFF. The CDR3 nucleotides are TGTGCCAGCAGCCCCCCCGGGACAGTAAACACTGAAGCTTTCTTT. The chain is built from TRBV7-6 and TRBJ1-1; the match to TRBD1 covers 7 bases. The length of the CDR3 is 15 residues. Germline V gives CDR1 SGHVS, CDR2 FNYEAQ. The V and J ends lost 5 bases and 2 bases, in that order; junction bases with no gene match: 8.

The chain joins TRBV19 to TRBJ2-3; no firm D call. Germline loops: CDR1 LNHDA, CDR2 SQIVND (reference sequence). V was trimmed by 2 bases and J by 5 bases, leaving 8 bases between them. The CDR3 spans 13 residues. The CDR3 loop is CASSIPGEDTQYF. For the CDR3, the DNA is TGTGCCAGTAGTATACCAGGTGAAGATACGCAGTATTTT.

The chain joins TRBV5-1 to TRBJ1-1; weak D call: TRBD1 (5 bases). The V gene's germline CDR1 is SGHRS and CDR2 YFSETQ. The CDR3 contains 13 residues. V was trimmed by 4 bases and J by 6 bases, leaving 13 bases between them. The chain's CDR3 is CASSQGTAPEAFF. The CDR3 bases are TGCGCCAGCAGCCAAGGGACCGCTCCTGAAGCTTTCTTT. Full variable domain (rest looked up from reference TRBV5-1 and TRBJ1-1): KAGVTQTPRYLIKTRGQQVTLSCSPISGHRSVSWYQQTPGQGLQFLFEYFSETQRNKGNFPGRFSGRQFSNSRSEMNVSTLELGDSALYLCASSQGTAPEAFFGQGTRLTVV.

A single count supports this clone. CDR3 residues: CASSLSRGEKLFF. CDR3 bases: TGTGCCAGCAGCTTAAGCCGGGGGGAAAAACTGTTTTTT. The J gene is TRBJ1-4, the V gene TRBV7-6; maybe TRBD1 (5 bases). V lost 2 bases to trimming and J lost 8 bases, with 9 bases between them. The germline gives CDR1 SGHVS, CDR2 FNYEAQ. The CDR3 length is 13 residues.

The CDR3 DNA follows: TGCGCCAGCAGCCAAGACCCATGGACGATGGACAGGGGAGGAGACGAGCAGTACTTC. Its translation: CASSQDPWTMDRGGDEQYF. This chain joins TRBV4-1 and TRBJ2-7; TRBD1 aligns across 9 bases. Trimming cost V 0 bases and J 5 bases; bases outside gene matches: 17. The CDR3 has 19 amino acids. Germline V gene data show CDR1 as MGHRA and CDR2 as YSYEKL.

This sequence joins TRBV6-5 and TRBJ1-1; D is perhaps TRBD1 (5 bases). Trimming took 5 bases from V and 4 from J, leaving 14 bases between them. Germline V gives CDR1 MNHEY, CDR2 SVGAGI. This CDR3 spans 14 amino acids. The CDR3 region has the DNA TGTGCCAGCAGTCAACAGGCGCAGGGCACTGAAGCTTTCTTT. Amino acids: CASSQQAQGTEAFF.

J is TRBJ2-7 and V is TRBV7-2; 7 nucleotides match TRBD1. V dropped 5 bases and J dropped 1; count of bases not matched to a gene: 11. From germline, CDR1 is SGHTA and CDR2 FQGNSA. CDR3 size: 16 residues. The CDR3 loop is CASSEVPGTASYEQYF. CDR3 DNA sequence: TGTGCCAGCAGCGAGGTCCCCGGGACAGCATCCTACGAGCAGTACTTC.

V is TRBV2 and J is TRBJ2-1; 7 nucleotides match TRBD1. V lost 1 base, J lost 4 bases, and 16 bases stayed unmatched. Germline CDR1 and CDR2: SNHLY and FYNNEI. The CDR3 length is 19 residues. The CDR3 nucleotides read TGTGCCAGCAGTGAAGTAAGGGGGCCGGGAAGCGGCCATTACAATGAGCAGTTCTTC. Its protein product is CASSEVRGPGSGHYNEQFF. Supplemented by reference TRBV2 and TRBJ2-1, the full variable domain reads EPEVTQTPSHQVTQMGQEVILRCVPISNHLYFYWYRQILGQKVEFLVSFYNNEISEKSEIFDDQFSVERPDGSNFTLKIRSTKLEDSAMYFCASSEVRGPGSGHYNEQFFGPGTRLTVL.

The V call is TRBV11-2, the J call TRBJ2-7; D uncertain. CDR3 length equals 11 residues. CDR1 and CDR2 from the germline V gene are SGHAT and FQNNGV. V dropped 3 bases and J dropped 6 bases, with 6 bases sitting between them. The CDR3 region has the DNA TGTGCCAGCAGCTTTGTATCCGAGCAGTACTTC. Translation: CASSFVSEQYF.

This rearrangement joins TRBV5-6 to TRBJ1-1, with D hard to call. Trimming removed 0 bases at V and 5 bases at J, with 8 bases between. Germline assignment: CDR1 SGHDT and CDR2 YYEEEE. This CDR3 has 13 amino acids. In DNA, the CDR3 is TGTGCCAGCAGCTTGGGGGAAAGTACTGAAGCTTTCTTT. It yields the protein CASSLGESTEAFF.

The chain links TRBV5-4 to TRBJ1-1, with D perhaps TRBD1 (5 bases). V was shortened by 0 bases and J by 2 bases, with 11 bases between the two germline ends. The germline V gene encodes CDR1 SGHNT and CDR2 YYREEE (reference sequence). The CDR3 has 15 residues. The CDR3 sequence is CASSLDMGGNTEAFF. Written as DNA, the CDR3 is TGTGCCAGCAGCTTGGATATGGGGGGAAACACTGAAGCTTTCTTT.

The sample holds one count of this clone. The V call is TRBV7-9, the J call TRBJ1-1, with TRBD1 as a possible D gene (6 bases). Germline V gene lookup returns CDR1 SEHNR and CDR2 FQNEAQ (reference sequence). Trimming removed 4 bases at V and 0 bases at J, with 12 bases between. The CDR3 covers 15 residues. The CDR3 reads CASSSNRDLNTEAFF. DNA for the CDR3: TGTGCCAGCAGCTCGAACAGGGACTTGAACACTGAAGCTTTCTTT.

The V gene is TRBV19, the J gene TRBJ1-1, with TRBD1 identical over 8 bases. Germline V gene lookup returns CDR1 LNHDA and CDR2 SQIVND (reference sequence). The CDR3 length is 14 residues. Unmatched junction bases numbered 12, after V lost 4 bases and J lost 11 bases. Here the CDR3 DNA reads TGTGCCAGTAGTACCGACAGGGGAGGTGAAATGGCTTTCTTT. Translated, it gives CASSTDRGGEMAFF.

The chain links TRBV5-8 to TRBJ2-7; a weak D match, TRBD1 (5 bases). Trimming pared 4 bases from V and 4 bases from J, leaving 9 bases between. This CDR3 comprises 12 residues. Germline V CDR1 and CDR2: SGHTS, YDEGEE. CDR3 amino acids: CASSQGRYEQYF. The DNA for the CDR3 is TGTGCCAGCAGCCAGGGAAGATACGAGCAGTACTTC.

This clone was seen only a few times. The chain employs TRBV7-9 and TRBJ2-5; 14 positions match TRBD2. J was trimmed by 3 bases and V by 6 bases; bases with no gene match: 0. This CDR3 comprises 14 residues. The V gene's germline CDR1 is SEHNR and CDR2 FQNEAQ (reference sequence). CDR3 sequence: CASRGLAGEETQYF. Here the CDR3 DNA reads TGTGCCAGCAGGGGACTAGCGGGGGAAGAGACCCAGTACTTC.

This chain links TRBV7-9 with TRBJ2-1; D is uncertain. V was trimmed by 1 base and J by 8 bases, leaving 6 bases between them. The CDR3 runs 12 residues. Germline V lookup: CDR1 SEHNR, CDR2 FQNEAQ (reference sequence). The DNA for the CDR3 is TGTGCCAGCAGCTTAGTCGCTCATGAGCAGTTCTTC. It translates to CASSLVAHEQFF. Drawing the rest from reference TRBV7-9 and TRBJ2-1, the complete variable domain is DTGVSQNPRHKITKRGQNVTFRCDPISEHNRLYWYRQTLGQGPEFLTYFQNEAQLEKSRLLSDRFSAERPKGSFSTLEIQRTEQGDSAMYLCASSLVAHEQFFGPGTRLTVL.

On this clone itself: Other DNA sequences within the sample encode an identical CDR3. The CDR3 spells CASSYPTATGANVLTF. CDR3 bases: TGTGCCAGCAGTTACCCTACAGCCACTGGGGCCAACGTCCTGACTTTC. This sequence joins TRBV6-5 and TRBJ2-6; no reliable D call. The V gene's germline CDR1 is MNHEY and CDR2 SVGAGI. V shed 2 bases and J shed 2 bases, with 10 bases lying between them. The CDR3 is 16 amino acids.

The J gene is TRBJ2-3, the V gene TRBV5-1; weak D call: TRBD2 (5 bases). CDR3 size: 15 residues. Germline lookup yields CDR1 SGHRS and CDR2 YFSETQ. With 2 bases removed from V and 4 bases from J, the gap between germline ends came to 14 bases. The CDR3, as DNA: TGCGCCAGCAGCTTCTCCCTAGCTAGGTCAGATACGCAGTATTTT. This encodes CASSFSLARSDTQYF.